A selection of T cell receptor beta chains follows, all from one sample in a study of blood T cell repertoires in COVID-19. Profiling relied on immunoSEQ multiplex PCR, and the TCRdb table lists in-frame clones only, not all of them. This sample has about 90,000 clones, with around 93% found just once. The sequenced sample was peripheral blood. These receptors came from a human donor with active COVID-19. The donor label of this sample is uncertain. The CDR3 runs from the conserved cysteine through the conserved F or W. The D gene is left open where the match is weak. Clone sizes are given selectively: once, few, many, or a class where the clone is expanded.

j_call,clone_size,v_call,d_call,cdr3_nt,cdr3_aa
TRBJ2-3,NA,TRBV3-1/TRBV3-2,TRBD2,TGTGCCAGCAGCCAAGCAGGCGGGGGGGCAGATACGCAGTATTTT,CASSQAGGGADTQYF
TRBJ2-5,NA,TRBV10-3,NA,TGTGCCATCAGTGAAAATAGGGGGGGAGAAGAGACCCAGTACTTC,CAISENRGGEETQYF
TRBJ1-2,NA,TRBV4-1,NA,TGCGCCAGCAGCTCTAGACAGGATTATGGCTACACCTTC,CASSSRQDYGYTF
TRBJ1-2,NA,TRBV14,NA,TGTGCCAGCAGCCGGTACAGGGCGGTAGATGGCTACACCTTC,CASSRYRAVDGYTF
TRBJ2-3,NA,TRBV11-2,NA,TGTGCCAGCAGTCTCGTCGATACGCAGTATTTT,CASSLVDTQYF
TRBJ1-6,once,TRBV6-6,TRBD1,TGTGCCAGCAGTTACTCCGCGGGACAGGGTGGTTCACCCCTCCACTTT,CASSYSAGQGGSPLHF
TRBJ1-2,NA,TRBV18,TRBD1,TGTGCCAGCTCACCTCAAGGGGGCCCTGGCTACACCTTC,CASSPQGGPGYTF
TRBJ2-7,NA,TRBV3-1/TRBV3-2,NA,TGTGCCAGCGGGGGGTCCGGGAACGAGCAGTACTTC,CASGGSGNEQYF
TRBJ2-7,NA,TRBV19,TRBD1,TGTGCCAGTAGTATCGAAGGACAGGGGGCCTACGAGCAGTACTTC,CASSIEGQGAYEQYF
TRBJ2-7,few,TRBV7-9,NA,TGTGCCAGCATCCGGGACGGAGGGGACTACGAGCAGTACTTC,CASIRDGGDYEQYF
TRBJ2-7,NA,TRBV7-8,NA,TGTGCCAGCAGCTTAGTAGGGCTGGGGGCCATAGGCGCCGAGCAGTACTTC,CASSLVGLGAIGAEQYF
TRBJ2-2,NA,TRBV4-1,TRBD2,TGCGCCAGCAGCCTAGCGGGGGGTTACACCGGGGAGCTGTTTTTT,CASSLAGGYTGELFF
TRBJ2-2,NA,TRBV3-1/TRBV3-2,TRBD2,TGTGCCAGCAGCCTTCGGACTAGCGGGGTGACCGGGGAGCTGTTTTTT,CASSLRTSGVTGELFF
TRBJ2-3,NA,TRBV3-1/TRBV3-2,TRBD2,TGTGCCAGCAGCCAAGCCCTCGGGGGGAGCACAGATACGCAGTATTTT,CASSQALGGSTDTQYF
TRBJ1-2,NA,TRBV5-6,NA,TGTGCCAGCAGCTTGGATAAGGGGCCCGATGGCTACACCTTC,CASSLDKGPDGYTF
TRBJ1-1,NA,TRBV9,NA,TGTGCCAGCAGCATAGGTAACATGAACACTGAAGCTTTCTTT,CASSIGNMNTEAFF
TRBJ2-3,NA,TRBV5-1,NA,TGCGCCAGCAGCGTACAGGGTCTCGGGCCAGATACGCAGTATTTT,CASSVQGLGPDTQYF
TRBJ2-1,NA,TRBV15,NA,TGTGCCACCAGCACCCCGGACAGCAATGAGCAGTTCTTC,CATSTPDSNEQFF
TRBJ2-3,NA,TRBV7-3,NA,TGTGCCAGCAGCTCCAGCCTGGGGGGGGCGACAGATACGCAGTATTTT,CASSSSLGGATDTQYF
TRBJ2-2,NA,TRBV11-3,TRBD2,TGTGCCAGCAGCCCGAGCGGGGGCTCGGGAGGGGAGCTGTTTTTT,CASSPSGGSGGELFF
TRBJ2-1,NA,TRBV6-5,NA,TGTGCCAGCAGTTACCAGGGCTCCCACAATGAGCAGTTCTTC,CASSYQGSHNEQFF
TRBJ2-1,NA,TRBV5-1,TRBD1,TGCGCCAGCAGCCCGGACAGGTCCTCCTACAATGAGCAGTTCTTC,CASSPDRSSYNEQFF
TRBJ2-3,NA,TRBV10-1,NA,TGCGCCAGCTCCGGGATGAGTTGGACAGATACGCAGTATTTT,CASSGMSWTDTQYF
TRBJ2-1,NA,TRBV3-1/TRBV3-2,TRBD2,TGTGCCAGCAGCCTAGTGGCTAGCGGCTACAATGAGCAGTTCTTC,CASSLVASGYNEQFF
TRBJ2-1,NA,TRBV12-3/TRBV12-4,NA,TGTGCCAGCAAGGCAAGAACCCTCAGGGAGCAGTTCTTC,CASKARTLREQFF
TRBJ1-1,NA,TRBV9,NA,TGTGCCAGCAGCGTAAAGGCATGGGGGGGTACTGAAGCTTTCTTT,CASSVKAWGGTEAFF
TRBJ2-5,NA,TRBV3-1/TRBV3-2,TRBD2,TGTGCCAGCAGCCATCTTAGCGGGTCCGAAGGGACCCAGTACTTC,CASSHLSGSEGTQYF
TRBJ1-1,NA,TRBV7-9,NA,TGTGCCAGCAGCAAACGGACAGAGAACACTGAAGCTTTCTTT,CASSKRTENTEAFF
TRBJ1-6,NA,TRBV9,TRBD1,TGTGCCAGCAGCTTTACAGGGGTTGGTTCACCCCTCCACTTT,CASSFTGVGSPLHF
TRBJ1-2,NA,TRBV19,NA,TGTGCCAGTGCTAGACGCGGGTACGAGGATGGCTACACCTTC,CASARRGYEDGYTF